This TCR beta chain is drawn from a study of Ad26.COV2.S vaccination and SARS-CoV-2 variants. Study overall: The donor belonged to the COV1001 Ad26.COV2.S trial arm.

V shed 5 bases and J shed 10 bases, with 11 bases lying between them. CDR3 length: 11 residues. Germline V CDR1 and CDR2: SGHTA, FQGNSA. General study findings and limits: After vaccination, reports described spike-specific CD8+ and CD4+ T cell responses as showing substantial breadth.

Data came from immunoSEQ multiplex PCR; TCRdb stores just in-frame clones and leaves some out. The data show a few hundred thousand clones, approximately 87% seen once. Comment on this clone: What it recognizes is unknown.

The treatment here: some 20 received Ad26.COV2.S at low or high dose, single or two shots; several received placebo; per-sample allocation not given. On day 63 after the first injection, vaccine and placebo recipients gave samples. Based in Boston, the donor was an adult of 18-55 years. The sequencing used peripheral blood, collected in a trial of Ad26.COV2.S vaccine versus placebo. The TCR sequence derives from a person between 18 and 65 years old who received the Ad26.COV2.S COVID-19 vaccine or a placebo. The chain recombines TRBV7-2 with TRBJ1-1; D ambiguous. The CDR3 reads CASSRAFPAFF. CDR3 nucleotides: TGTGCCAGCAGCCGCGCATTTCCAGCTTTCTTT.